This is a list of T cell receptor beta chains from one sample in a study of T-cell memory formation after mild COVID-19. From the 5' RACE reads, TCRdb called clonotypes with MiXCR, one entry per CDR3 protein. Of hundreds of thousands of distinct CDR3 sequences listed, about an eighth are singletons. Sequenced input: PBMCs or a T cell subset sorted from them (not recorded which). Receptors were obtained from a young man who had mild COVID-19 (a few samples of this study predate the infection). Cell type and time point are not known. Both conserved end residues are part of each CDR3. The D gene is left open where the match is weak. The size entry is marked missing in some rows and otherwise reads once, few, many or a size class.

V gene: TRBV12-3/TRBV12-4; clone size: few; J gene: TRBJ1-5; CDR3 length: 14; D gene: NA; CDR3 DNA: TGTGCCAGCAGATCTCCTGACGGGTATCAGCCCCAGCATTTT; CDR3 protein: CASRSPDGYQPQHF
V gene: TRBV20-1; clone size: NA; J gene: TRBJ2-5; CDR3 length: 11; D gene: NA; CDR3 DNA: TGCAGTGCTAACGAGTTAGAGACCCAGTACTTC; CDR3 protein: CSANELETQYF
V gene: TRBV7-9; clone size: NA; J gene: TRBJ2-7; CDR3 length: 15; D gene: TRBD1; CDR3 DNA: TGTGCCAGCAGCTCCCGACAGGGCAGCTCCTACGAGCAGTACTTC; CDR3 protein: CASSSRQGSSYEQYF
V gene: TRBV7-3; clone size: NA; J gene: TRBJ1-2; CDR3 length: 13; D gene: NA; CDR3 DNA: TGTGCCAGCAGCTCCGACCTCGGAGTAGGCTACACCTTC; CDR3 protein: CASSSDLGVGYTF
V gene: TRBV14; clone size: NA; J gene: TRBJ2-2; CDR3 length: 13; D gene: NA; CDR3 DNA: TGTGCCAGCAGCCATATGCCCACCGGGGAGCTGTTTTTT; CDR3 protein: CASSHMPTGELFF
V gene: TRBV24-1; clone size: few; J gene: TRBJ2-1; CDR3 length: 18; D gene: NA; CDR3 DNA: TGTGCCACCAGTGAATCGCGGGCGCGGATGAGCTCCTACAATGAGCAGTTCTTC; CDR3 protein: CATSESRARMSSYNEQFF
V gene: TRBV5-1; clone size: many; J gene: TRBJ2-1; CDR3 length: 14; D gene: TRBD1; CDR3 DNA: TGCGCCAGCAGCTCCGGGACAGGGGGTAATGAGCAGTTCTTC; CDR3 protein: CASSSGTGGNEQFF
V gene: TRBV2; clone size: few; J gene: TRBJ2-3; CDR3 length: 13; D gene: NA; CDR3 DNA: TGTGCCAGGTCAGAGGGGTCCAGAGATACGCAGTATTTT; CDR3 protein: CARSEGSRDTQYF
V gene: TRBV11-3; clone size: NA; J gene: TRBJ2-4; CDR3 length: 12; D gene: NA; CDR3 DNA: TGTGCCAGCAGCCCGAGTAGGGACATTCAGTACTTC; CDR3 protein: CASSPSRDIQYF
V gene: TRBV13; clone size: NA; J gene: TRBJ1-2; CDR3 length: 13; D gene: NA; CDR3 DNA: TGTGCCAGCAGCTTTCAGGGAACCTATGGCTACACCTTC; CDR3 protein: CASSFQGTYGYTF
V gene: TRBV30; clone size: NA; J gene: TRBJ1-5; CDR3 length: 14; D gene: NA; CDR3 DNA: TGTGCCTGGAACCGGGACGGTAGCAATCAGCCCCAGCATTTT; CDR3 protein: CAWNRDGSNQPQHF
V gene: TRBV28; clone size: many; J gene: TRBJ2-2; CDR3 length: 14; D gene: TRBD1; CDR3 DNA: TGTGCCAGCAAGCCGGGACAGAGCACCGGGGAGCTGTTTTTT; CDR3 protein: CASKPGQSTGELFF
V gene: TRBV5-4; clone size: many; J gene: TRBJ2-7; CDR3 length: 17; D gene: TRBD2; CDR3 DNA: TGTGCCAGCAGGCCCGGGGCTAGCGGGGGGCCCTCCTACGAGCAGTACTTC; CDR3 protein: CASRPGASGGPSYEQYF
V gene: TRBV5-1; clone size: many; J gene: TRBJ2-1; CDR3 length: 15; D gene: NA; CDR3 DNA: TGCGCCAGCAGCTTTGCTCGGGCGGCCTACAATGAGCAGTTCTTC; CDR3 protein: CASSFARAAYNEQFF
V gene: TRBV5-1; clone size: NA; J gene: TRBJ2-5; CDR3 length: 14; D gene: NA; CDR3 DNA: TGCGCCAGCAGCTTGGTGGACGGTCAAGAGACCCAGTACTTC; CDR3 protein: CASSLVDGQETQYF
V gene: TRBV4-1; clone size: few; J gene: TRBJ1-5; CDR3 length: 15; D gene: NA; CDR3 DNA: TGCGCCAGCAGCCAAGTGGTGTCCACCGATCAGCCCCAGCATTTT; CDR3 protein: CASSQVVSTDQPQHF
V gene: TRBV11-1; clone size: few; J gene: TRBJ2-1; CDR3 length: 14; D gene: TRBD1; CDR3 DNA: TGTGCCAGCAGTCGGGACAGGACACACAATGAGCAGTTCTTC; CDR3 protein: CASSRDRTHNEQFF